This TCR beta chain was profiled in a study of T cell repertoires in cytomegalovirus infection. Study context: CMV infection plus the matching HLA type was flagged by public TCR beta signatures.

TCRdb recomputed calls from the reads with MiXCR, one row per CDR3 protein. Among 180,000 or so distinct CDR3 sequences listed, 15% to 20% were seen once. CDR3 length: 15 amino acids. V lost 6 bases, J lost 4 bases, and 11 bases stayed unmatched. Sequencing input: CD8+ T cells from PBMCs. This chain links TRBV12-3 or TRBV12-4 with TRBJ2-7, with 8 bases matching TRBD1. The receptor's source is a human donor in good health (CMV status not recorded). Some clones in this sample may be carry-over from other donors' samples. The CDR3 spells CASSPGQVHLYEQYF. In DNA, the CDR3 is TGTGCCAGCAGCCCGGGACAGGTTCATCTATACGAGCAGTACTTC.